This T cell receptor (beta chain) was sequenced for a study of regulatory T cells in long-lasting Graves disease. Arm-PCR with iRepertoire HTBI primers amplified the CDR3 regions for these TCR beta libraries. Using its own MiXCR run on the multiplex PCR reads, TCRdb lists one record per CDR3 protein. The sample records a few hundred thousand distinct CDR3 sequences, about 23% being singletons. Turning to this clonotype: This may come from a read error, since a much larger clone is one base off.

Time point denoted: persistent/refractory GD, antithyroid drugs over 5 years with positive TRAb. The TCR library was prepared using RNA isolated from PBMCs. Sequenced here: peripheral blood mononuclear cells (PBMCs), sampled when the disease was refractory, from a patient treated with antithyroid drugs. The receptor was derived from a woman between 40 and 50 years old with Graves disease.

The CDR3: CASSFPMRGAGEQYF. CDR3 nucleotide sequence: TGTGCCAGCAGTTTCCCTATGAGGGGCGCGGGGGAGCAGTACTTC. The chain joins TRBV28 to TRBJ2-7; tentative D call: TRBD2 (6 bases). CDR1 and CDR2 (germline): MDHEN, SYDVKM. CDR3 length: 15 residues. The V end lost 3 bases, the J end lost 7 bases, and 19 bases lay between the germline ends.